Many counts were recorded for the clone carrying this T cell receptor (beta chain). Antigen unknown. This entry belongs to a study of CD8 T cells in ankylosing spondylitis. Study findings and constraints: There was a TCR beta motif, made of eight highly homologous variants, that appeared characteristic of ankylosing spondylitis blood.

Quantitative 5'-RACE with molecular barcodes was used to make the TCR beta libraries. TCRdb reanalysed the 5' RACE reads using MiXCR and keeps one entry per CDR3 protein. The table has fewer than 550,000 distinct CDR3 sequences, approximately 5.3% seen once. Germline CDR1 and CDR2: SGHTA and FQGNSA. The CDR3 sequence is 13 residues long. Trimming removed 4 bases at V and 7 bases at J, with 13 bases between. This TCR was sampled from a male donor with ankylosing spondylitis. J is TRBJ1-2 and V is TRBV7-2; D uncertain. The sample consisted of blood, either unsorted or a sorted T cell fraction (not recorded which). The CDR3 region is CASSSRKGGGYTF. The CDR3 region has the DNA TGTGCCAGCAGCTCAAGGAAGGGAGGTGGCTACACCTTC.